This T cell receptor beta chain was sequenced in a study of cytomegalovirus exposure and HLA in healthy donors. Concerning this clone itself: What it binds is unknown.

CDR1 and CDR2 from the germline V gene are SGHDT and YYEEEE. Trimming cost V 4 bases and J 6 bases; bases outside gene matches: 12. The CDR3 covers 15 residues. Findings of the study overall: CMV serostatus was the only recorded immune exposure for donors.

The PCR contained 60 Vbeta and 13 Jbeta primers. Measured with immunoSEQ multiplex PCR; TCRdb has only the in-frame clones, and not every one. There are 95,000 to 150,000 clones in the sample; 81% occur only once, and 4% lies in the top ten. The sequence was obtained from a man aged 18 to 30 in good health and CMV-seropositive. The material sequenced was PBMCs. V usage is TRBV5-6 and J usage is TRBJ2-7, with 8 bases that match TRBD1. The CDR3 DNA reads TGTGCCAGCAGCGCAAGAGGAGGGACAGGTCCCGAGCAGTACTTC. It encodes CASSARGGTGPEQYF.